The source of this T cell receptor beta chain is a study of T-cell memory formation after mild COVID-19. TCRdb processed the 5' RACE reads anew with MiXCR; each CDR3 protein has one entry. The sample gives 140,000 to 150,000 distinct CDR3 sequences, approximately 25% of which show up once; roughly 24% is in the top ten. The CDR3 contains 16 residues. CDR1 DFQATT and CDR2 SNEGSKA come from the germline V gene (reference sequence). V lost 6 bases to trimming and J lost 1 base; unmatched junction nucleotides: 15. The sequence derives from an adult woman who had mild COVID-19 (a few samples of this study predate the infection). Cell type and time point are not known. The specimen sequenced was PBMCs or a T cell subset sorted from them (not recorded which). The chain couples TRBV20-1 to TRBJ2-7; 7 bases are a match to TRBD1. As DNA, the CDR3 is TGCAGTGCACTACCGGACAAGGACAGGCCGTCCTACGAGCAGTACTTC. This translates into CSALPDKDRPSYEQYF.